These 17 T cell receptor beta chains originate from one sample sequenced in a study of blood T cell repertoires in COVID-19. Clones were read by immunoSEQ multiplex PCR, and TCRdb kept only the in-frame ones, dropping some. The sample includes about 130,000 clones, 83% of them seen just once. The sample comprised PBMCs or T cells enriched from blood (not recorded which). All receptors derive from a man aged 25-40 years who had recovered from COVID-19.

This chain links TRBV12-3 or TRBV12-4 with TRBJ2-7; D unclear. The CDR3 length is 13 residues. V dropped 1 base and J dropped 7 bases, with 11 bases sitting between them. The CDR3 nucleotides are TGTGCCAGCAGTTTAGGAGGCGCTGGGGAGCAGTACTTC. It yields the protein CASSLGGAGEQYF.

The chain couples TRBV5-1 to TRBJ1-1; D unresolved. The CDR3 runs 18 residues. Germline loops: CDR1 SGHRS, CDR2 YFSETQ. V gave up 1 base and J gave up 0 bases, with 19 bases separating them. The CDR3 coding sequence is TGCGCCAGCAGCTTGAATTATGGTGTCGCAGCGATGAACACTGAAGCTTTCTTT. Residues: CASSLNYGVAAMNTEAFF.

The chain couples TRBV27 to TRBJ2-4, with 10 bases lining up with TRBD1. The CDR3 loop spans 13 amino acids. With V trimmed by 4 bases and J by 8 bases, 2 bases remained unmatched. The germline CDR1 and CDR2 sequences are MNHEY and SMNVEV (reference sequence). CDR3 nucleotides: TGTGCCAGCAGTTGGGACAGGGGCGACATTCAGTACTTC. Amino acid sequence: CASSWDRGDIQYF.

The V call is TRBV19, the J call TRBJ1-5; D is undetermined. V was cut by 4 bases and J by 0 bases, with 13 bases left in between. In germline, CDR1 is LNHDA, CDR2 SQIVND (reference sequence). The CDR3 contains 16 residues. The CDR3 protein is CASSTLSAYSNQPQHF. The CDR3 coding sequence is TGTGCCAGTAGTACCTTATCTGCCTATAGCAATCAGCCCCAGCATTTT.

The CDR3 sequence is CASTPPGGNTIYF. The CDR3, as DNA: TGTGCCAGCACCCCACCGGGGGGAAACACCATATATTTT. The chain combines TRBV6-5 with TRBJ1-3; the D is unclear. V lost 7 bases, J lost 4 bases, and 11 bases lay in between. The CDR3 totals 13 residues. CDR1 MNHEY and CDR2 SVGAGI come from the germline V gene.

This clone was observed once. The chain combines TRBV11-2 with TRBJ1-3; D gene ambiguous. The CDR3 length is 15 residues. The germline V and J ends were trimmed by 1 base and 0 bases, with 7 bases remaining between them. Germline V lookup: CDR1 SGHAT, CDR2 FQNNGV. The CDR3 DNA reads as TGTGCCAGCAGCTTAGGCACACACTCTGGAAACACCATATATTTT. Protein product: CASSLGTHSGNTIYF.

The chain has TRBV6-5 and TRBJ1-2, with 9 bases lining up with TRBD1. J was trimmed by 9 bases and V by 7 bases; bases with no gene match: 15. This CDR3 contains 15 residues. Germline CDR1 and CDR2: MNHEY and SVGAGI. This CDR3 is CASTDRGTGSYSYTF. DNA for the CDR3: TGTGCCAGCACAGACCGGGGGACAGGGTCATATAGCTACACCTTC.

The chain is built from TRBV11-1 and TRBJ2-7; 14 nucleotides match TRBD2. This CDR3 spans 16 amino acids. Germline loops: CDR1 SGHAT, CDR2 FQDESV (reference sequence). J gave up 1 base and V 5 bases, and 4 bases lay outside the gene matches. CDR3 bases: TGTGCCAGCAGCACCGGGACTAGCGGGGGTTCCTACGAGCAGTACTTC. This gives the protein CASSTGTSGGSYEQYF.

The V call is TRBV9, the J call TRBJ1-1, with 9 bases matching TRBD1. Germline CDR1 is SGDLS and CDR2 is YYNGEE. The CDR3 has 14 amino acids. The ends lost 4 bases at V and 12 bases at J; junction bases unmatched: 13. DNA for the CDR3: TGTGCCAGCAGCTATTTTCCGGGACAGGGAGAGACTTTCTTT. Amino acid sequence: CASSYFPGQGETFF.

This clone turned up a few times. The chain carries TRBV6-1 and TRBJ2-7, with D unresolved. With 3 bases removed from V and 7 bases from J, the gap between germline ends came to 13 bases. The CDR3 is 13 residues long. CDR1 MNHNS and CDR2 SASEGT come from the germline V gene. The CDR3 protein is CASSDRLTGEQYV. The CDR3, as DNA: TGTGCCAGCAGTGATAGGCTAACGGGTGAGCAGTACGTC.

A few counts support this clone. The V call is TRBV6-1, the J call TRBJ1-5; D call uncertain. The V gene lost 1 base and the J gene lost 12 bases, with 7 bases spanning the gap. Germline CDR1 MNHNS, CDR2 SASEGT. The CDR3 runs to 11 residues. CDR3 amino acids: CASSEVRRQHF. The CDR3 nucleotides read TGTGCCAGCAGTGAAGTGCGTCGCCAGCATTTT.

The chain recombines TRBV11-3 with TRBJ2-1; 11 bases align to TRBD2. The ends lost 5 bases at V and 6 bases at J; junction bases unmatched: 3. The CDR3 has 14 amino acids. CDR1 SGHNT and CDR2 YENEEA come from the germline V gene. This CDR3 is CASSRLAGTNEQFF. The CDR3 bases are TGTGCCAGCAGCCGACTAGCGGGAACCAATGAGCAGTTCTTC.

The chain combines TRBV5-1 with TRBJ2-5, with TRBD1 as a possible D gene (6 bases). V lost 1 base and J lost 3, with 10 bases in between. The germline CDR1 and CDR2 sequences are SGHRS and YFSETQ. The CDR3 extends over 14 amino acids. DNA of the CDR3: TGCGCCAGCAGCTTGTACAGGGCGGAAGAGACCCAGTACTTC. It yields the protein CASSLYRAEETQYF.

V gene TRBV19 combines with J gene TRBJ2-1, with TRBD2 matching over 14 bases. The trim removed 5 bases at V and 6 bases at J, leaving 3 bases unmatched. Germline-derived CDR1 and CDR2 are LNHDA and SQIVND (reference sequence). The CDR3 has 15 residues. The CDR3 nucleotides read TGTGCCAGTAGTCCCGGGACTAGCGGGAGCAATGAGCAGTTCTTC. Translation: CASSPGTSGSNEQFF.

The chain carries TRBV18 and TRBJ2-1; 12 nucleotides agree with TRBD1. Germline values: CDR1 KGHSH, CDR2 LQKENI. J lost 0 bases, V lost 1 base, and 7 bases had no gene match. The CDR3 totals 19 residues. The CDR3 region has the DNA TGTGCCAGCTCACCACAGGGACAGGGGGCCCTCAGCTCCTACAATGAGCAGTTCTTC. Amino acids: CASSPQGQGALSSYNEQFF.

This clone is a singleton in its sample. The chain uses TRBV10-1 and TRBJ1-1; 7 bases align to TRBD1. The CDR3 extends over 16 amino acids. J gave up 4 bases and V 11 bases, and 19 bases lay outside the gene matches. Germline values: CDR1 WNHNN, CDR2 SYGVQD (reference sequence). The CDR3 DNA sequence: TGCGCCCCACGTCTGGGGACAGTTTTACTCGGCACTGAAGCTTTCTTT. Translation: CAPRLGTVLLGTEAFF.

In this sample, this clone turned up once. The rearrangement joins TRBV25-1 to TRBJ1-1; tentatively, D is TRBD1 (6 bases). V was cut by 7 bases and J by 1 base, with 16 bases left in between. The CDR3 totals 15 residues. The germline gives CDR1 MGHDK, CDR2 SYGVNS. The CDR3 loop is CASTPNRDPNTEAFF. The DNA of the CDR3 is TGTGCCAGCACTCCTAACAGGGACCCGAACACTGAAGCTTTCTTT. The variable domain in full, completed from reference TRBV25-1 and TRBJ1-1, reads EADIYQTPRYLVIGTGKKITLECSQTMGHDKMYWYQQDPGMELHLIHYSYGVNSTEKGDLSSESTVSRIRTEHFPLTLESARPSHTSQYLCASTPNRDPNTEAFFGQGTRLTVV.